The subject of this entry is one TCR beta chain. Its antigen is not identified. These data are taken from a study of cytomegalovirus exposure and HLA in healthy donors. For the study at large: Of all 400 or so donors who were genotyped, around 79% belonged to the Caucasian-associated ancestry cluster. Regarding the study as a whole: Despite most TCR sequences being rare, some public TCRs occurred in many donors. Overall, around 150 TCR beta chains were annotated as cytomegalovirus-associated. Apart from CMV serostatus, no immune exposure information was available.

PCR was performed using 60 Vbeta and 13 Jbeta primers. Clones were sequenced by immunoSEQ multiplex PCR, and TCRdb holds only the in-frame ones, with some missing. The table shows more than 90,000 clones, with roughly 75% occurring only once. The CDR3 consists of 16 residues. The sequenced sample was PBMCs. The chain has TRBV21-1 and TRBJ2-2; TRBD2 was called by the table and not checked on the DNA. TRBV21-1 is reported as a pseudogene. The TCR sequence derives from a woman aged 55-75 years in good health and CMV-seronegative. The CDR3 DNA sequence: TGTGCCAGCAGCGACTCGGCCCCGAGGAACACCGGGGAGCTGTTTTTT. Amino acid sequence: CASSDSAPRNTGELFF.